This TCR beta chain was sequenced during a study of post-analysis software for immune sequencing data. General study results and limits: Patients used about 5 TRBV segments, including TRBV5-6, TRBV5-1 and TRBV20-1, more often than controls.

Ten or more counts support this clonotype. What it binds is not known. One end of the junction does not line up with germline, which may come from a read error. Unique molecular identifiers featured in each of the TCR beta cDNA libraries. From the PCR reads, TCRdb called clonotypes with MiXCR, one entry per CDR3 protein. This table has roughly 620,000 distinct CDR3 sequences, 44% appearing once. The germline gives CDR1 SGHRS, CDR2 YFSETQ. The CDR3 consists of 13 residues. The receptor's source is a girl aged 10-17 years with multiple sclerosis. J is TRBJ2-1 and V is TRBV5-1, with TRBD2 as a possible D gene (7 bases). What was sequenced was blood. CDR3 region: CASSLGGLNEQFF. Written as DNA, the CDR3 is TGTGCCAGCAGTCTGGGGGGGCTCAATGAGCAGTTCTTC.